The present TCR beta chain was sequenced within a study of patients and donors after allogeneic stem cell transplantation. MiXCR, applied by TCRdb to the RT-PCR reads, yields one record per CDR3 protein. The sample shows roughly 940,000 distinct CDR3 sequences, about a sixth of them seen only once. This clonotype was seen only a few times. Trimming cost V 2 bases and J 1 base, with 14 bases left between them. This CDR3 has 16 amino acids. CDR1 and CDR2 from the germline V gene are LGHNA and YNFKEQ. Sequenced material: blood, either unsorted or a sorted T cell fraction (not recorded which). The J gene is TRBJ2-5, the V gene TRBV4-2; the D is unclear. This receptor was obtained from a human donor who was either an allogeneic HSCT recipient or a stem cell or donor lymphocyte infusion donor (not recorded which). It is not recorded whose cells these are; they may come from a transplant donor. The CDR3 spells CASSQRLTWPQETQYF. The CDR3 DNA reads as TGTGCCAGCAGCCAAAGGCTTACTTGGCCCCAAGAGACCCAGTACTTC.